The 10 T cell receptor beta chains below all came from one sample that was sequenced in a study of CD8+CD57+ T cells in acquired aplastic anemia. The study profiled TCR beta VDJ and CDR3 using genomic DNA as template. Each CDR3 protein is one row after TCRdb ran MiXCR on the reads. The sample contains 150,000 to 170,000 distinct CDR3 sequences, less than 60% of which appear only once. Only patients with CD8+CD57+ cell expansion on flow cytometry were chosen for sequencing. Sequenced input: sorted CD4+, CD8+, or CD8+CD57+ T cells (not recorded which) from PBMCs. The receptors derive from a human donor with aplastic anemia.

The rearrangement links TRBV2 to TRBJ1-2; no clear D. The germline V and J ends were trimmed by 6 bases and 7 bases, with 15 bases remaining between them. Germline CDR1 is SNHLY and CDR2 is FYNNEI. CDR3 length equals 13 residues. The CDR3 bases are TGTGCCAGCAGCCCCACTGCAGTCCCTGGCTACACCTTC. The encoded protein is CASSPTAVPGYTF.

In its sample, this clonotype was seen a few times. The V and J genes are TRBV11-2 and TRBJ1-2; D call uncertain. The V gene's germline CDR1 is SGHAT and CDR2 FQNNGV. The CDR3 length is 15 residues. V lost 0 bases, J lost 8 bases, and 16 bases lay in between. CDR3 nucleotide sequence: TGTGCCAGCAGCTTAGATCAAGTTAGCTCGGGAGGCTACACCTTC. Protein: CASSLDQVSSGGYTF. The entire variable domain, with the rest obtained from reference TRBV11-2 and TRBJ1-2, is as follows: EAGVAQSPRYKIIEKRQSVAFWCNPISGHATLYWYQQILGQGPKLLIQFQNNGVVDDSQLPKDRFSAERLKGVDSTLKIQPAKLEDSAVYLCASSLDQVSSGGYTFGSGTRLTVV.

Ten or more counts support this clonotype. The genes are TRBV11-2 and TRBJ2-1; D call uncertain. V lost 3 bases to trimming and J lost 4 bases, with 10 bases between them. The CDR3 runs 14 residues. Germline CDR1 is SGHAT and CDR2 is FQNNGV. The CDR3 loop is CASSLTGVYNEQFF. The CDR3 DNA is TGTGCCAGCAGCTTGACCGGAGTTTACAATGAGCAGTTCTTC.

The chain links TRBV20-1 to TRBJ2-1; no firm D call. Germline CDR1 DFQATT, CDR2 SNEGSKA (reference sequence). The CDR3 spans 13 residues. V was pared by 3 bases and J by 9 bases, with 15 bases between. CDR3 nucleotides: TGCAGTGCTAGGGCCAGGCTAGTCGGTGAGCAGTTCTTC. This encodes CSARARLVGEQFF.

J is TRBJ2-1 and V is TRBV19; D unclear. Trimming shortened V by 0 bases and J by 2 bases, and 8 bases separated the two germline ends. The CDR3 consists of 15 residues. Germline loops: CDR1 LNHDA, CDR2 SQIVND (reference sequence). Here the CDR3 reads CASSIEGPTYNEQFF. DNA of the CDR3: TGTGCCAGTAGTATAGAGGGCCCTACCTACAATGAGCAGTTCTTC.

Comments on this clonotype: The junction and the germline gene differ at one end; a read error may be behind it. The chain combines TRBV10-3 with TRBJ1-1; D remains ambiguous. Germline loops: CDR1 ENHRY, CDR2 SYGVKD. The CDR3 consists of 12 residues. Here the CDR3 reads CASSSKRVEAFF. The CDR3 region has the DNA TGTGCCAGCAGTTCCAAGAGGGTTGAAGCTTTCTTT.

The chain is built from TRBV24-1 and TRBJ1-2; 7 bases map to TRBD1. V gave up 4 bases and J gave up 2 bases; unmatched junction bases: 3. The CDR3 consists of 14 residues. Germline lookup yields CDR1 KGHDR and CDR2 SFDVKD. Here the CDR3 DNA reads TGTGCCACCAGTGACGACAGGGCCAACTATGGCTACACCTTC. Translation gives CATSDDRANYGYTF.

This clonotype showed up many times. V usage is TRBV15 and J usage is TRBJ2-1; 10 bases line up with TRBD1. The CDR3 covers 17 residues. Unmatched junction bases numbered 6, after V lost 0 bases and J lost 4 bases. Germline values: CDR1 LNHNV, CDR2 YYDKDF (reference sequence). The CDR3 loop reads CATSRERDRGLYNEQFF. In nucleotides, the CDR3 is TGTGCCACCAGCAGAGAACGAGACAGGGGGCTATACAATGAGCAGTTCTTC.

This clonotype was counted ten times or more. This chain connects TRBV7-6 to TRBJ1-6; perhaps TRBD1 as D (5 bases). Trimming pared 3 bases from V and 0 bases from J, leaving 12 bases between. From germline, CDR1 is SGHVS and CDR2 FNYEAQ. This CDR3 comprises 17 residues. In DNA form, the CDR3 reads TGTGCCAGCAGCTTGGGGGGATACGGCTCCTATAATTCACCCCTCCACTTT. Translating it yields CASSLGGYGSYNSPLHF.

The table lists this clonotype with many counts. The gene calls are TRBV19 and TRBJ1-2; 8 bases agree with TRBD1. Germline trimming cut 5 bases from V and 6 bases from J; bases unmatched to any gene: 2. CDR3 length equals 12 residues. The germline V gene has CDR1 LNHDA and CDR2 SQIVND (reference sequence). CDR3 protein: CASSPTGDGYTF. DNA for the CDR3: TGTGCCAGTAGTCCGACAGGGGATGGCTACACCTTC.